This T cell receptor beta chain was identified in a study of beta chain features in type 1 diabetes. Overall study findings and caveats: Any HLA-type effect on TCRB rearrangement remained unresolved here. The study notes PCR might favor shorter templates equally in patients and controls. Within the patient group, naive, central memory and Treg TCRB repertoires appeared more similar to each other than within healthy donors. TCRB CDR3s were moderately but significantly shorter in Type 1 diabetes patients in all four CD4+ subsets.

Every isolated RNA sample was fully reverse transcribed, so sequencing captured expressed TCRB transcripts. Clones were read by immunoSEQ multiplex PCR, and TCRdb kept only the in-frame ones, dropping some. The data show 600,000 or so clones, about an eighth seen once. From germline, CDR1 is MNHNY and CDR2 SVGAGI (reference sequence). CDR3 size: 14 residues. V lost 0 bases, J lost 3 bases, and 8 bases lay in between. This clone was seen a few times. The antigen is not known. The sample carries other DNA sequences with the same CDR3. Sequences were obtained from naive CD4+ T cells from blood. The sequence derives from a man between 25 and 39 years old with type 1 diabetes. The chain combines TRBV6-6 with TRBJ1-2, with TRBD1 as a possible D gene (5 bases). The CDR3 coding sequence is TGTGCCAGCAGTTACTCGCAGGGCGACTATGGCTACACCTTC. Translating gives CASSYSQGDYGYTF.